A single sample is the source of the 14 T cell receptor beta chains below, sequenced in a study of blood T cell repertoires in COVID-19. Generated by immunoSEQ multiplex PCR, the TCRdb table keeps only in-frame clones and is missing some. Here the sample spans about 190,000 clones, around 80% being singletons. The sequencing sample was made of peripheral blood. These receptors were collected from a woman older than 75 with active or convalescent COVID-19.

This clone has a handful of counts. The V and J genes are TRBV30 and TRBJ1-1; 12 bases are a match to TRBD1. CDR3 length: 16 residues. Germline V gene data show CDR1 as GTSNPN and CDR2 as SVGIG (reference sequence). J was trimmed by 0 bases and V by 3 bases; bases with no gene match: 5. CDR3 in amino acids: CAWRGQGAKMNTEAFF. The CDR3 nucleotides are TGTGCCTGGAGGGGACAGGGGGCCAAAATGAACACTGAAGCTTTCTTT.

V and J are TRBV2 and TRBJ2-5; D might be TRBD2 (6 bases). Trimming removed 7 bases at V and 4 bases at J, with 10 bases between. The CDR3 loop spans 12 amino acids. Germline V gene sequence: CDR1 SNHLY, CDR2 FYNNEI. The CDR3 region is CASTPGGETQYF. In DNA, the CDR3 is TGTGCCAGCACCCCCGGGGGAGAGACCCAGTACTTC.

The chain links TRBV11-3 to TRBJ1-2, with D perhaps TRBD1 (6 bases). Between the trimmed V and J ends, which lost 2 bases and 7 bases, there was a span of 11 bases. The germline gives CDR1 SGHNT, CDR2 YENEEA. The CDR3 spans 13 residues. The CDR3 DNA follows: TGTGCCAGCAGCTTAACGGGGGGGCGTGGCTACACCTTC. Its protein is CASSLTGGRGYTF.

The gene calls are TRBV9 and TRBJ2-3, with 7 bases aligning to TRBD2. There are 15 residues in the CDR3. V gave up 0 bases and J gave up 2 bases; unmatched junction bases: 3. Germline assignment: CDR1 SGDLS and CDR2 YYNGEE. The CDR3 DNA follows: TGTGCCAGCAGCGTAGAAAGCGGGGCCACAGATACGCAGTATTTT. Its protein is CASSVESGATDTQYF.

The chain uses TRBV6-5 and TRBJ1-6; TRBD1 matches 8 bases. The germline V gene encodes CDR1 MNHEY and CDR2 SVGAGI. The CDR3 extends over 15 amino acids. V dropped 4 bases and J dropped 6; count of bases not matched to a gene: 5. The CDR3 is CASSLDRGGNSPLHF. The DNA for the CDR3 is TGTGCCAGCAGTTTAGACAGGGGTGGTAATTCACCCCTCCACTTT.

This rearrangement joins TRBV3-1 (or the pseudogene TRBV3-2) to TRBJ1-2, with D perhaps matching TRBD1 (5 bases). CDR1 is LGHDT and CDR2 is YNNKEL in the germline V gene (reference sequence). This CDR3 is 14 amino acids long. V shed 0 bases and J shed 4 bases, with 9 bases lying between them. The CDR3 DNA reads TGTGCCAGCAGCCAAGAGAACAGGCCCTATGGCTACACCTTC. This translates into CASSQENRPYGYTF.

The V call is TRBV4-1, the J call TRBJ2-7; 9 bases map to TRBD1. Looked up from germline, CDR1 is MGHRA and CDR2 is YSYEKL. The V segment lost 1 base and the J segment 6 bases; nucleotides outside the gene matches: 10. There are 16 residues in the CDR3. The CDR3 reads CASSQGAGQGFTEQYF. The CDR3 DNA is TGCGCCAGCAGCCAAGGGGCGGGACAGGGTTTCACCGAGCAGTACTTC.

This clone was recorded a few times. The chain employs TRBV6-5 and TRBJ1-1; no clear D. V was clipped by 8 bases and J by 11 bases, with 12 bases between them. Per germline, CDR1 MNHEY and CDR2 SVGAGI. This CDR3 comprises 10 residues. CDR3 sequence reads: CASLDLSAFF. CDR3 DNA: TGTGCCAGCCTAGATCTTTCGGCTTTCTTT.

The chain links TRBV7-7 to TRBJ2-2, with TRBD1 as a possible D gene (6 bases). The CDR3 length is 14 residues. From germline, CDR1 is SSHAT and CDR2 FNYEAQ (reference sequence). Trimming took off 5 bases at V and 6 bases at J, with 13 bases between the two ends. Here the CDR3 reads CASSQTGTPGELFF. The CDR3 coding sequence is TGTGCCAGCAGCCAAACAGGGACCCCCGGGGAGCTGTTTTTT.

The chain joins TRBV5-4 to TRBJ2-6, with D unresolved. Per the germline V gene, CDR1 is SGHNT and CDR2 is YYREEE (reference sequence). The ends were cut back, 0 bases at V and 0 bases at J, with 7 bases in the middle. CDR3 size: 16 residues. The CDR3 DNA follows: TGTGCCAGCAGCTTGGAACGGAGCTCTGGGGCCAACGTCCTGACTTTC. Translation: CASSLERSSGANVLTF.

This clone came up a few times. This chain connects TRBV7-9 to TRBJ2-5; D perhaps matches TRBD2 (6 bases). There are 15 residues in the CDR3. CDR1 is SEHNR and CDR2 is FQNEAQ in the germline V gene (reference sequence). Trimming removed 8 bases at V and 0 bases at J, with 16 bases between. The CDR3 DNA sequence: TGTGCCAGCTCCCCGGGCGGGACGTACCAAGAGACCCAGTACTTC. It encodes CASSPGGTYQETQYF.

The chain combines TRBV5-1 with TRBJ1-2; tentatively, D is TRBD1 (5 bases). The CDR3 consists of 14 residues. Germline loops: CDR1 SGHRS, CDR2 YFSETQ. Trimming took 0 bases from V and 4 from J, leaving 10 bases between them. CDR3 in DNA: TGCGCCAGCAGCTTGGGGACAAAAACCTATGGCTACACCTTC. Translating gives CASSLGTKTYGYTF.

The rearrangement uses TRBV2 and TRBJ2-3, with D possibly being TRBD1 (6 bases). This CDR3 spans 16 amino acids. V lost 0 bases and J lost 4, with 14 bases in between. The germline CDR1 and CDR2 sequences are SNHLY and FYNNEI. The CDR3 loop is CASSEAGADVADTQYF. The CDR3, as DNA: TGTGCCAGCAGTGAAGCGGGGGCGGATGTGGCAGATACGCAGTATTTT.

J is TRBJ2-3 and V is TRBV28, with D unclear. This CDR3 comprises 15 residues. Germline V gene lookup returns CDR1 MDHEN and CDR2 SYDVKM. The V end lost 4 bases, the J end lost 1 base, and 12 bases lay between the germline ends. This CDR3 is CASSWQRLGTDTQYF. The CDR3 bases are TGTGCCAGCAGTTGGCAGCGATTAGGCACAGATACGCAGTATTTT.